This T cell receptor (beta chain) was sequenced in a study of blood T cell dynamics during melanoma immunotherapy. As for the study in general: Metastatic melanoma patients received first-line pembrolizumab or nivolumab plus ipilimumab.

The time point is: pre-treatment baseline. Memory T cells counted as immune-effector cells when CD3+ CD4- CD8+ CD45RA- CD45RO-high CD27- CCR7-. Study observations and caveats: The most clonal sorted CD8+ subset, immune-effector cells, was closest to cell-free DNA CDR3 sequences.

Here immunoSEQ multiplex PCR was the method, and the copy in TCRdb shows in-frame clones only, minus some. The repertoire holds about 1,600 clones, with 73% as singletons. As regards this clone: Its antigen is undetermined.

The specimen was CD8+ T cells from blood, collected from a patient treated with checkpoint blockade. The receptor was derived from a human donor with melanoma.

The CDR3 is CASSPGQGITYEQYF. Written as DNA, the CDR3 is TGTGCCAGCAGCCCCGGACAGGGGATTACCTACGAGCAGTACTTC. The rearrangement links TRBV9 to TRBJ2-7, with 9 bases identical to TRBD1. Germline V gene data show CDR1 as SGDLS and CDR2 as YYNGEE. The CDR3 is 15 amino acids. Trimming cost V 4 bases and J 2 bases; bases outside gene matches: 7.